This is a list of T cell receptor beta chains from one sample in a study of cytomegalovirus exposure and HLA in healthy donors. Here immunoSEQ multiplex PCR was the method, and the copy in TCRdb shows in-frame clones only, minus some. The table has fewer than 70,000 clones, roughly 74% seen once. The specimen was PBMCs. All receptors come from a woman aged 60-70 years in good health and CMV-seropositive. Each CDR3 is given with its conserved first and last residue. A D gene is named only where the DNA matches it firmly.

J,V,D,CDR3
TRBJ2-7,TRBV10-3,TRBD1,CAIRPRQGAVYEQYF
TRBJ1-2,TRBV10-3,.,CAISGSRTKGYTF
TRBJ2-1,TRBV29-1,TRBD2,CSVEVAGLARNEQFF
TRBJ2-7,TRBV12-1,.,CASSFRHRYEQYF
TRBJ1-1,TRBV19,.,CASTGGGLNTEAFF
TRBJ2-2,TRBV5-1,.,CASSLASGIGELFF
TRBJ2-2,TRBV28,TRBD1,CASRPTGAQNTGELFF
TRBJ1-2,TRBV5-4,TRBD1,CASSFRDRVGYTF
TRBJ2-1,TRBV18,TRBD1,CASSTSAGQGMNNEQFF
TRBJ2-1,TRBV18,TRBD1,CASSPRDRGNEQFF
TRBJ2-3,TRBV6-5,TRBD1,CASKNDRGRDTQYF
TRBJ2-7,TRBV9,.,CASSVGPGLLVYEQYF
TRBJ1-2,TRBV6-6,TRBD1,CASSRQGDGYTF
TRBJ2-1,TRBV5-1,TRBD2,CASRRTSGAYNEQFF
TRBJ2-7,TRBV7-9,TRBD1,CASSYRGSPYEQYF
TRBJ1-1,TRBV2,.,CASRLETEAFF
TRBJ1-2,TRBV7-2,.,CASSLGAGLLSTF
TRBJ1-2,TRBV19,TRBD1,CASSVYRGGYTF
TRBJ2-1,TRBV7-9,.,CASSRDYREVDEQFF
TRBJ2-2,TRBV7-7,TRBD1,CASSLGQMNTGELFF
TRBJ1-2,TRBV30,TRBD1,CAWSRTGGSYGYTF
TRBJ2-3,TRBV5-1,TRBD2,CASSHSGSADTQYF
TRBJ1-2,TRBV2,.,CASRAGAGGGYTF
TRBJ1-1,TRBV10-3,.,CATSEGSPEAFF
TRBJ1-1,TRBV6-1,.,CASRLEPRTAAAFF
TRBJ1-5,TRBV5-5,.,CASSLFTQEPQHF
TRBJ2-5,TRBV19,.,CASSLRETQYF
TRBJ2-7,TRBV19,TRBD2,CASSILAGGTYEQYF
TRBJ2-1,TRBV7-9,TRBD1,CASSLGGTGVGNEQFF